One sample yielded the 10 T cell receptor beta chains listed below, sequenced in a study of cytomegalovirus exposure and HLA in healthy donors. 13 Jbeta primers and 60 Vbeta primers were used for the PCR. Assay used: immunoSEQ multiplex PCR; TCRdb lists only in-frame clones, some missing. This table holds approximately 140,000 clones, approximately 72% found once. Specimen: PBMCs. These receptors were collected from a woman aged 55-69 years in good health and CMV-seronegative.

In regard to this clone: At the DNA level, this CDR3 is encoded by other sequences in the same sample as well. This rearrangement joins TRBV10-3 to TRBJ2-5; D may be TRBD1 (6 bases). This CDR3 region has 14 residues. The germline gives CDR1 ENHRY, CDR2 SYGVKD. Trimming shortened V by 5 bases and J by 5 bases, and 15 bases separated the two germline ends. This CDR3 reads CAISSGQTVETQYF. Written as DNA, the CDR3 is TGTGCCATCAGTTCCGGACAGACAGTGGAGACCCAGTACTTC.

The CDR3 DNA is TGTGCCAGCAGTTTAGCAGGGGGTACCAATCAGCCCCAGCATTTT. It codes for CASSLAGGTNQPQHF. The chain uses TRBV6-6 and TRBJ1-5, with TRBD1 matching over 7 bases. The CDR3 contains 15 residues. J was trimmed by 3 bases and V by 4 bases; bases with no gene match: 6. Germline V gives CDR1 MNHNY, CDR2 SVGAGI (reference sequence).

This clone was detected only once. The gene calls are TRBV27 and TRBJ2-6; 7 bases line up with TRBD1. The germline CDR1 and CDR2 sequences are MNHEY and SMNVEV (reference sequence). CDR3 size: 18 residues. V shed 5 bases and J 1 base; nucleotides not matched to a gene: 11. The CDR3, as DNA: TGTGCCAGCAGTACCTCCGGGACAGCCACGTCTGGGGCCAACGTCCTGACTTTC. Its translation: CASSTSGTATSGANVLTF.

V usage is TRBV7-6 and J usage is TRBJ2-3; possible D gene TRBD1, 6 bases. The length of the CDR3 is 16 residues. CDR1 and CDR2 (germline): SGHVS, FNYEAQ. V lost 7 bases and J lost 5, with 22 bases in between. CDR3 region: CASTPFAQGRLDTQYF. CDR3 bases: TGTGCCAGCACCCCTTTTGCCCAGGGGAGATTAGATACGCAGTATTTT.

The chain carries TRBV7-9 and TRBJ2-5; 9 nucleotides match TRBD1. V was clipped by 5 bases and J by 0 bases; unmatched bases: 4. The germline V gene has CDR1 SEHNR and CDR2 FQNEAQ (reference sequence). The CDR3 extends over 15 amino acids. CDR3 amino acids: CASSTGTGYQETQYF. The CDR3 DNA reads TGTGCCAGCAGCACCGGGACAGGGTACCAAGAGACCCAGTACTTC.

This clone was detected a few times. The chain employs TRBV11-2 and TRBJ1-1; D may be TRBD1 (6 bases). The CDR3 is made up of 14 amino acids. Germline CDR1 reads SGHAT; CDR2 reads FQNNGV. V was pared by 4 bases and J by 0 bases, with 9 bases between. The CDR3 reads CASSSGQMNTEAFF. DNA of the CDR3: TGTGCCAGCAGCTCCGGACAGATGAACACTGAAGCTTTCTTT.

The CDR3 DNA reads TGTGCCAGCAGCTTGACACTACTAGCGGGACGCACAGATACGCAGTATTTT. Its protein product is CASSLTLLAGRTDTQYF. V and J are TRBV11-1 and TRBJ2-3; TRBD2 matches at 10 bases. The V gene end was trimmed by 3 bases and the J gene end by 1 base; junction bases not matched to a gene: 7. Germline V CDR1 and CDR2: SGHAT, FQDESV (reference sequence). There are 17 residues in the CDR3.

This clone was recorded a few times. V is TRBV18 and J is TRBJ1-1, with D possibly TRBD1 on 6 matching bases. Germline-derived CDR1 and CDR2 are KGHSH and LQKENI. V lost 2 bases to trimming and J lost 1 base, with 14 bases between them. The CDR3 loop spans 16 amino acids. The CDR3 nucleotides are TGTGCCAGCTCACCAAGGGACACCTTAACGAACACTGAAGCTTTCTTT. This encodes CASSPRDTLTNTEAFF.

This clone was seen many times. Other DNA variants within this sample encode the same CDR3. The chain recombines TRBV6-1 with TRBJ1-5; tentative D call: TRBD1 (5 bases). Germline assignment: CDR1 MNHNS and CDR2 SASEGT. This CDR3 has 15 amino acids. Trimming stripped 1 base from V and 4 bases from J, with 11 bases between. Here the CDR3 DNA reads TGTGCCAGCAGTGAAGAGGGACTCAGAAATCAGCCCCAGCATTTT. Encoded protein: CASSEEGLRNQPQHF.

CDR3 nucleotides: TGCGCCAGCAGCCAAGATCCCTTAAATCAGCCCCAGCATTTT. This codes for CASSQDPLNQPQHF. The chain recombines TRBV4-3 with TRBJ1-5; no firm D call. Deletions cut 0 bases from V and 4 bases from J, with 7 bases between. CDR1 and CDR2 (germline): LGHNA, YSLEER. The CDR3 loop spans 14 amino acids.